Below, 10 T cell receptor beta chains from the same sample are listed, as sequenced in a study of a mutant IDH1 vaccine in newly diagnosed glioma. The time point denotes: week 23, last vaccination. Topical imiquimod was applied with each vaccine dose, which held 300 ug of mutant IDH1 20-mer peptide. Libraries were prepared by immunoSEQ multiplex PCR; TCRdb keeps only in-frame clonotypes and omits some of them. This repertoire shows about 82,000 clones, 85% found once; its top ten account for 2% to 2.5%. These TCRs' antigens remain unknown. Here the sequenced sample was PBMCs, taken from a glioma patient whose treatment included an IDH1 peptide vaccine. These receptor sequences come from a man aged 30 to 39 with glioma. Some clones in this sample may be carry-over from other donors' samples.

The CDR3 bases are TGCGCCAGCACGGACGGAAACATTCAGTACTTC. The encoded protein is CASTDGNIQYF. The chain recombines TRBV5-1 with TRBJ2-4; D unresolved. V was pared by 6 bases and J by 6 bases, with 7 bases between. Germline lookup yields CDR1 SGHRS and CDR2 YFSETQ. This CDR3 is built from 11 residues.

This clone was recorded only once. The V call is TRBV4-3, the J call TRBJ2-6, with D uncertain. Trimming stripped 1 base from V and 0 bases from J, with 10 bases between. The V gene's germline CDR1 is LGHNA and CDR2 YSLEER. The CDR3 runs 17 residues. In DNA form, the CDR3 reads TGCGCCAGCAGCCAAGCGGTCTTTAGCTCTGGGGCCAACGTCCTGACTTTC. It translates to CASSQAVFSSGANVLTF.

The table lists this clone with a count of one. The CDR3 DNA reads as TGTGCCAGTAGTATCATCGGGACAGGCTACACCTTC. It is translated as CASSIIGTGYTF. This chain joins TRBV19 and TRBJ1-2, with D perhaps matching TRBD1 (6 bases). Trimming removed 3 bases at V and 8 bases at J, with 10 bases between. Germline CDR1 reads LNHDA; CDR2 reads SQIVND (reference sequence). The CDR3 has 12 residues.

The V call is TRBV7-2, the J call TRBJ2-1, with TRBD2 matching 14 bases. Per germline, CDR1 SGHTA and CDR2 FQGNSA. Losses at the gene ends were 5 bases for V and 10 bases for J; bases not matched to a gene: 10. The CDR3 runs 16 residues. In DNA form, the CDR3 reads TGTGCCAGCAGCCAGACCGGGACTAGCGGGAGCTGGGAGCAGTTCTTC. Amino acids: CASSQTGTSGSWEQFF.

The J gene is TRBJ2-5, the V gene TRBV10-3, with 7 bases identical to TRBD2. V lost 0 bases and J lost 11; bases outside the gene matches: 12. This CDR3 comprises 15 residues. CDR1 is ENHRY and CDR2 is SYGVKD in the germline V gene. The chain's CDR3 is CAISESGTPAGGQYF. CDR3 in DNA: TGTGCCATCAGTGAGTCAGGCACTCCTGCCGGGGGGCAGTACTTC.

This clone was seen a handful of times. CDR3 DNA: TGTGCCAGCAGCAGGGGGGTGAACACTGAAGCTTTCTTT. It yields the protein CASSRGVNTEAFF. The rearrangement links TRBV28 to TRBJ1-1, with 7 positions matching TRBD1. After removal of 6 bases from V and 0 bases from J, the junction contained 1 base not matched to a gene. Germline loops: CDR1 MDHEN, CDR2 SYDVKM. This CDR3 spans 13 amino acids. The full variable domain, its missing parts supplied by reference TRBV28 and TRBJ1-1, is DVKVTQSSRYLVKRTGEKVFLECVQDMDHENMFWYRQDPGLGLRLIYFSYDVKMKEKGDIPEGYSVSREKKERFSLILESASTNQTSMYLCASSRGVNTEAFFGQGTRLTVV.

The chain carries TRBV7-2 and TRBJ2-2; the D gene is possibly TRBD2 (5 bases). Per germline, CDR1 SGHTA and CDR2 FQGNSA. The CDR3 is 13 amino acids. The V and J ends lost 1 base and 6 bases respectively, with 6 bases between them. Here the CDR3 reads CASSLERAGELFF. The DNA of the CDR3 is TGTGCCAGCAGCTTAGAGAGGGCCGGGGAGCTGTTTTTT.

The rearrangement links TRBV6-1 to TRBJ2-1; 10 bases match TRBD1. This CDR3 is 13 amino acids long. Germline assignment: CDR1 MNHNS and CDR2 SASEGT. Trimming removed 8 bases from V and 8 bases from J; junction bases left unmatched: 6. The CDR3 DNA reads TGTGCCAGCTCCCGGGACAGGGGCGATGAGCAGTTCTTC. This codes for CASSRDRGDEQFF.

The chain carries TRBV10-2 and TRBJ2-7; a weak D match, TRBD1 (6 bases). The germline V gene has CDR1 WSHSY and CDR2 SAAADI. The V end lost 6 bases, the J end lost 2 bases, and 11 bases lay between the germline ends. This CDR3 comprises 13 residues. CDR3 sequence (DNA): TGCGCCAGCAGGCCACAGGGAGCCTACGAGCAGTACTTC. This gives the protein CASRPQGAYEQYF.

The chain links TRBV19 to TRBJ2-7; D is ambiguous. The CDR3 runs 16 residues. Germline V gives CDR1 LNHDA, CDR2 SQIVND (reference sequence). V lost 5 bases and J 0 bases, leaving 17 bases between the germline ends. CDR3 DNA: TGTGCCAGTAGTCAAGTAGCCCTGCTGAACTCCTACGAGCAGTACTTC. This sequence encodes CASSQVALLNSYEQYF.